This TCR beta chain is from a study of post-analysis software for immune sequencing data. Each TCR beta cDNA library carried unique molecular identifiers. One entry per CDR3 protein results from TCRdb running MiXCR on the PCR reads. The sample has 170,000 or so distinct CDR3 sequences; over 25% are singletons. The receptor comes from a girl aged 5-17 years with multiple sclerosis. The sequenced sample was blood.

The CDR3 reads CASSLEFTDTQYF. The DNA for the CDR3 is TGTGCCAGCAGTTTAGAGTTCACAGATACGCAGTATTTT. V and J are TRBV27 and TRBJ2-3; D not resolved. This CDR3 has 13 residues. The V gene's germline CDR1 is MNHEY and CDR2 SMNVEV (reference sequence). V gave up 2 bases and J gave up 2 bases, with 5 bases separating them.